The 14 T cell receptor beta chains below all came from one sample that was sequenced in a study of identical twins. TCRdb ran MiXCR on the 5' RACE reads and lists one entry per CDR3 protein. The sample gives some 200,000 distinct CDR3 sequences, less than 8% of which show up once; 1.5% to 2.5% is in the top ten. This sample was also put to use in a study of yellow fever vaccine responses in identical twins.

Sequenced: memory (CD45RO+) T cells sorted from blood. The receptors stem from a woman aged 18-29 years in good health.

This clonotype was counted a few times. V and J are TRBV20-1 and TRBJ1-6; D perhaps matches TRBD1 (5 bases). CDR1 is DFQATT and CDR2 is SNEGSKA in the germline V gene (reference sequence). The CDR3 has 17 residues. V was clipped by 3 bases and J by 0 bases, with 15 bases between them. CDR3 loop: CSASSQAGSSYNSPLHF. Here the CDR3 DNA reads TGCAGTGCTAGCTCACAGGCGGGAAGCTCCTATAATTCACCCCTCCACTTT.

This clonotype turned up a few times. The chain carries TRBV2 and TRBJ2-7; D is ambiguous. The CDR3 is 15 amino acids. Trimming pared 3 bases from V and 1 base from J, leaving 13 bases between. Germline V gives CDR1 SNHLY, CDR2 FYNNEI. CDR3: CASSDARPESYEQYF. The CDR3 region has the DNA TGTGCCAGCAGTGATGCGAGACCTGAATCCTACGAGCAGTACTTC.

This clonotype was found many times. The chain recombines TRBV15 with TRBJ2-3; D is unresolved. The V gene lost 1 base and the J gene lost 4 bases, with 15 bases spanning the gap. Looked up from germline, CDR1 is LNHNV and CDR2 is YYDKDF (reference sequence). This CDR3 spans 16 amino acids. CDR3 in DNA: TGTGCCACCAGCAGAGGAGGTATAGGTAAAGCAGATACGCAGTATTTT. Protein product: CATSRGGIGKADTQYF.

In this sample, this clonotype turned up many times. This chain connects TRBV4-2 to TRBJ2-7; a weak D match, TRBD2 (6 bases). Germline CDR1 LGHNA, CDR2 YNFKEQ. The CDR3 contains 15 residues. V lost 1 base, J lost 2 bases, and 12 bases lay in between. For the CDR3, the DNA is TGTGCCAGCAGCCAAGGACAGTGGGGGGCCTACGAGCAGTACTTC. Protein sequence: CASSQGQWGAYEQYF.

This clonotype was seen only a few times. This chain joins TRBV4-1 and TRBJ2-5; D is perhaps TRBD2 (5 bases). Per the germline V gene, CDR1 is MGHRA and CDR2 is YSYEKL. V lost 4 bases and J 2 bases, leaving 14 bases between the germline ends. The CDR3 is 15 residues long. The CDR3 loop is CASSPPGPGQETQYF. The DNA for the CDR3 is TGCGCCAGCAGCCCCCCCGGTCCGGGGCAAGAGACCCAGTACTTC.

The chain is built from TRBV12-3 or TRBV12-4 and TRBJ1-2, with a weak D call TRBD1 (5 bases). Trimming left V 9 bases short and J 4 bases short, with 12 bases between. This CDR3 is 12 amino acids long. The CDR3 loop is CASGDGLYGYTF. CDR3 sequence (DNA): TGTGCCAGTGGGGACGGCCTCTATGGCTACACCTTC.

This clonotype was seen ten or more times. Here the CDR3 DNA reads TGTGCCAGCAGCTTAAAAAGTGAGCAGTTCTTC. This translates into CASSLKSEQFF. The chain carries TRBV11-2 and TRBJ2-1; D is unresolved. The germline V and J ends were trimmed by 2 bases and 9 bases, with 5 bases remaining between them. This CDR3 comprises 11 residues. Per germline, CDR1 SGHAT and CDR2 FQNNGV.

The table lists this clonotype with many counts. The chain employs TRBV5-1 and TRBJ1-1; D is possibly TRBD1 (5 bases). The germline CDR1 and CDR2 sequences are SGHRS and YFSETQ. The V end lost 4 bases, the J end lost 4 bases, and 14 bases lay between the germline ends. The CDR3 consists of 14 residues. As DNA, the CDR3 is TGCGCCAGCAGCAGCTCAACAGGCTCCACTGAAGCTTTCTTT. Amino acid sequence: CASSSSTGSTEAFF. The whole variable domain, filled in from reference TRBV5-1 and TRBJ1-1, reads KAGVTQTPRYLIKTRGQQVTLSCSPISGHRSVSWYQQTPGQGLQFLFEYFSETQRNKGNFPGRFSGRQFSNSRSEMNVSTLELGDSALYLCASSSSTGSTEAFFGQGTRLTVV.

This clonotype has only a few counts. This chain joins TRBV11-2 and TRBJ2-1; 10 bases align to TRBD2. Trimming took 2 bases from V and 4 from J; bases not matched to a gene: 5. The germline V gene encodes CDR1 SGHAT and CDR2 FQNNGV. The CDR3 length is 16 residues. This chain's CDR3 is CASSLIAGGLYNEQFF. In DNA form, the CDR3 reads TGTGCCAGCAGCTTAATAGCGGGGGGATTATACAATGAGCAGTTCTTC.

The chain is built from TRBV7-9 and TRBJ2-1; a weak D match, TRBD1 (6 bases). Germline V CDR1 and CDR2: SEHNR, FQNEAQ (reference sequence). V was trimmed by 5 bases and J by 6 bases, leaving 20 bases between them. The CDR3 extends over 16 amino acids. The CDR3: CASSRVAVGRGNEQFF. In nucleotides, the CDR3 is TGTGCCAGCAGCCGAGTCGCGGTTGGCAGGGGCAATGAGCAGTTCTTC.

The rearrangement uses TRBV2 and TRBJ2-1, with D possibly TRBD1 on 8 matching bases. This CDR3 is 17 amino acids long. Germline lookup yields CDR1 SNHLY and CDR2 FYNNEI. V gave up 6 bases and J gave up 8 bases, with 26 bases separating them. CDR3 sequence (DNA): TGTGCCAGCAGGGGTTTCGACAGGGGTGGCGGGGGCGATGAGCAGTTCTTC. The encoded protein is CASRGFDRGGGGDEQFF.

This clonotype appeared many times. The gene calls are TRBV5-1 and TRBJ1-5; weak D call: TRBD1 (5 bases). V was pared by 5 bases and J by 5 bases, with 17 bases between. CDR1 SGHRS and CDR2 YFSETQ come from the germline V gene. The CDR3 covers 15 residues. This CDR3 is CASRQVPGDHQPQHF. The CDR3 DNA reads as TGCGCCAGCAGGCAAGTTCCGGGGGATCATCAGCCCCAGCATTTT.

This clonotype was observed at least ten times. This chain uses TRBV15 with TRBJ2-1; D call uncertain. Germline V gives CDR1 LNHNV, CDR2 YYDKDF (reference sequence). Trimming removed 3 bases from V and 4 bases from J, with 4 bases in between. This CDR3 has 12 residues. Written as DNA, the CDR3 is TGTGCCACCAGCAGGGCATACAATGAGCAGTTCTTC. Translated: CATSRAYNEQFF. Supplemented by reference TRBV15 and TRBJ2-1, the full variable domain reads DAMVIQNPRYQVTQFGKPVTLSCSQTLNHNVMYWYQQKSSQAPKLLFHYYDKDFNNEADTPDNFQSRRPNTSFCFLDIRSPGLGDTAMYLCATSRAYNEQFFGPGTRLTVL.

This clonotype appeared a few times. The CDR3 bases are TGTGCCAGCAGCTTGGGGGGGGCGGGTACGCAGTATTTT. Translating gives CASSLGGAGTQYF. This rearrangement joins TRBV7-6 to TRBJ2-3; TRBD2 might be the D (7 bases). The germline V gene has CDR1 SGHVS and CDR2 FNYEAQ. This CDR3 region has 13 residues. The V gene lost 3 bases and the J gene lost 8 bases, with 12 bases spanning the gap.